This TCR beta chain was sequenced during a study of identical twins. Study observations and caveats: Out-of-frame alpha sequences common to twins exhibited an excess of low generation probability. Conclusions relied on cross-sectional statistical analysis, not following the same donors. Invariant cells of the MAIT and iNKT types might have partly distorted the zero-insertion analyses.

TCRdb ran MiXCR on the 5' RACE reads and lists one entry per CDR3 protein. Among some 630,000 distinct CDR3 sequences, under 8.5% were seen once, and the ten largest hold approximately 1.5%. This CDR3 spans 15 amino acids. Germline lookup yields CDR1 SEHNR and CDR2 FQNEAQ (reference sequence). V dropped 1 base and J dropped 8 bases, with 15 bases sitting between them. This clonotype came up a few times. What it recognizes is unknown. The same sample was also used in a study of yellow fever vaccine responses in identical twins.

This chain joins TRBV7-9 and TRBJ2-1; D perhaps matches TRBD1 (6 bases). The source material was PBMCs. The clonotype comes from a woman aged 18 to 35 in good health. CDR3 coding DNA: TGTGCCAGCAGCTTAGTACCAGGGGCTCACGATGAGCAGTTCTTC. Residues: CASSLVPGAHDEQFF.